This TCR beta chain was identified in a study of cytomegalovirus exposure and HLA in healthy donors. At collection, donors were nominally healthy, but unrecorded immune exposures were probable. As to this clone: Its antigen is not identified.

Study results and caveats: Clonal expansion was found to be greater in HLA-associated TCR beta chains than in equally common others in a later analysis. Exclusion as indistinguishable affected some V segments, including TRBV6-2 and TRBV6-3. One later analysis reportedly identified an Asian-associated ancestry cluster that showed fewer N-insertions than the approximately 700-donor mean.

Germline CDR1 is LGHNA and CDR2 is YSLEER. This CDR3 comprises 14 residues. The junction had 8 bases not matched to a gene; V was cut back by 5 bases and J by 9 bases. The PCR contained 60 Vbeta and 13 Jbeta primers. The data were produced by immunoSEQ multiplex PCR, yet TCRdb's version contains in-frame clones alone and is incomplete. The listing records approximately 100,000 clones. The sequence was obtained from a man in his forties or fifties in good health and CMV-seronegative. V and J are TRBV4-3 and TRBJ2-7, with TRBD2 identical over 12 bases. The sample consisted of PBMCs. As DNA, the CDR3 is TGCGCCAGCAGCGCTAGCGGGAGGGCCTCCCGGCAGTACTTC. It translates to CASSASGRASRQYF.